This TCR beta chain was sequenced in a study of post-analysis software for immune sequencing data. Germline CDR1 is SQVTM and CDR2 is ANQGSEA. The CDR3 is 11 residues long. General study results and limits: Controls showed lower frequencies than patients for five or six TRBV segments, and TRBV5-6, TRBV5-1 and TRBV20-1 were among these.

Tagging with unique molecular identifiers was a feature of the TCR beta cDNA libraries. TCRdb processed the PCR reads anew with MiXCR; each CDR3 protein has one entry. The sample holds 800,000 to 950,000 distinct CDR3 sequences, approximately 50% seen once. On this clonotype itself: Its specificity is not known.

Input material: blood. This sequence joins TRBV29-1 and TRBJ2-5; D uncertain. Matching the DNA end better, TRBJ2-7 makes the J call doubtful. The receptor comes from a girl aged 10 to 17 with multiple sclerosis. DNA of the CDR3: TGCAGCGTGCGAGAAACGGGCGAGCAGTACTTC. It is translated as CSVRETGEQYF.